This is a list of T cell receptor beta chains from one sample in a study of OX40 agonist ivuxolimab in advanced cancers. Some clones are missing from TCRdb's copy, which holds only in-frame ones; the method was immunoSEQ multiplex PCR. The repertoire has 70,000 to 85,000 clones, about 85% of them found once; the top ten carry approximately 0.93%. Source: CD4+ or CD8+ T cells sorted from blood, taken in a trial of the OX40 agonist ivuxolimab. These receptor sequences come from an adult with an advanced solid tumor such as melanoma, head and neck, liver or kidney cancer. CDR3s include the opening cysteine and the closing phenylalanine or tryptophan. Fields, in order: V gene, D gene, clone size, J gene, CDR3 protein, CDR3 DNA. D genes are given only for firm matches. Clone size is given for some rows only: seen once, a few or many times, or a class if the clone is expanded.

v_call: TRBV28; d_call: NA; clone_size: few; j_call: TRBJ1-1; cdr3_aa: CASLNKITGSAEAFF; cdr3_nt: TGTGCCAGCCTGAATAAAATAACAGGGAGTGCTGAAGCTTTCTTT
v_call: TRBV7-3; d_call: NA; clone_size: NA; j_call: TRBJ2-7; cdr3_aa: CASSHSGSEQYF; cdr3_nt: TGTGCCAGCAGCCATTCGGGTTCCGAGCAGTACTTC
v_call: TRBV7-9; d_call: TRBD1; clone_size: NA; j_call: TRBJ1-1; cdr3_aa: CASSAQTGASAEAFF; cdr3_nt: TGTGCCAGCAGCGCCCAAACAGGGGCTAGCGCTGAAGCTTTCTTT
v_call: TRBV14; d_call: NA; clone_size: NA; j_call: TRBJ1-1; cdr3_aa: CASSQTGAGSAEAFF; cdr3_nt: TGTGCCAGCAGCCAGACAGGAGCCGGCAGTGCTGAAGCTTTCTTT
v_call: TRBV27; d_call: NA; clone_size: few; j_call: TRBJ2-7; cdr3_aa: CASSLWGAEQYF; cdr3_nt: TGTGCCAGCAGTTTATGGGGGGCCGAGCAGTACTTC
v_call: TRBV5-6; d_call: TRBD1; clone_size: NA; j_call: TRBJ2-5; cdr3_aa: CASSPGTGSYETQYF; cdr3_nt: TGTGCCAGCAGCCCCGGGACAGGGAGTTATGAGACCCAGTACTTC
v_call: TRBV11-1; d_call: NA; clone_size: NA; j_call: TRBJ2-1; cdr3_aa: CASRLNEGNEQFF; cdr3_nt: TGTGCCAGCAGACTTAACGAGGGAAATGAGCAGTTCTTC
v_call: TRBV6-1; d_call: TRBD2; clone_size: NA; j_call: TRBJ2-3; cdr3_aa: CASTQRGASTDTQYF; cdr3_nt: TGTGCCAGCACACAGCGGGGTGCTAGCACAGATACGCAGTATTTT
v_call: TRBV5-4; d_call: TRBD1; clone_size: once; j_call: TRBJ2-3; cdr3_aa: CASSPRDRFTDTQYF; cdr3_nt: TGTGCCAGCAGCCCCCGGGACAGGTTCACAGATACGCAGTATTTT
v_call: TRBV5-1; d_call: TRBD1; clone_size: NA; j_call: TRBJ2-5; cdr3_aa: CASSYGTGGSETQYF; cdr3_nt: TGCGCCAGCAGCTATGGGACAGGGGGCTCGGAGACCCAGTACTTC
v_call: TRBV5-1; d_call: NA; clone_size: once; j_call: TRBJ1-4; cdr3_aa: CASSLQTGSNEKLFF; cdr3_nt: TGCGCCAGCAGCTTGCAGACAGGCTCAAATGAAAAACTGTTTTTT
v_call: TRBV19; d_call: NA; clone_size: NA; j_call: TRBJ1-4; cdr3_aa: CASSRSLGFPTNEKLFF; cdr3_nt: TGTGCCAGTAGTCGAAGTTTGGGTTTTCCGACTAATGAAAAACTGTTTTTT
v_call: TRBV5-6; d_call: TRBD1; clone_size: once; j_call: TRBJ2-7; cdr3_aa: CASSHRDRSYEQYF; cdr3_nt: TGTGCCAGCAGCCACCGGGACAGAAGCTACGAGCAGTACTTC
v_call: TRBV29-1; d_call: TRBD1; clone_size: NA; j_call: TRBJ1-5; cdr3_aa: CSVGTGGSQPQHF; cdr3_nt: TGCAGCGTTGGGACAGGGGGCAGTCAGCCCCAGCATTTT
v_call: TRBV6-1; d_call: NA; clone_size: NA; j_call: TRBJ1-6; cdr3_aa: CASSEWQYNSPLHF; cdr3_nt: TGTGCCAGCAGTGAATGGCAGTATAATTCACCCCTCCACTTT
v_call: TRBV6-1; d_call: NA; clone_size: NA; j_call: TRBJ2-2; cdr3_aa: CASSDNSGMGIGELFF; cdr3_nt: TGTGCCAGCAGTGATAACTCGGGAATGGGCATCGGGGAGCTGTTTTTT
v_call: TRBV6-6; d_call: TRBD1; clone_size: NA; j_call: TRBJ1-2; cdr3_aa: CASSRDRGDYGYTF; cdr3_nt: TGTGCCAGCAGTAGGGACAGGGGGGACTATGGCTACACCTTC
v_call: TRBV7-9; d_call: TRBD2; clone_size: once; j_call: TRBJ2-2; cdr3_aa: CASSFPGLAGSGELFF; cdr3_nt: TGTGCCAGCAGCTTCCCCGGACTAGCGGGGTCCGGGGAGCTGTTTTTT
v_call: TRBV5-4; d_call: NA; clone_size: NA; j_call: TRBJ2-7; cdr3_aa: CASSLAGRLTYEQYF; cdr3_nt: TGTGCCAGCAGCTTGGCCGGACGCCTAACCTACGAGCAGTACTTC
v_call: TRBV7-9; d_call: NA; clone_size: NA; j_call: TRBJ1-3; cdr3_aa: CASSATYGNTIYF; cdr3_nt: TGTGCCAGCAGCGCGACGTATGGAAACACCATATATTTT
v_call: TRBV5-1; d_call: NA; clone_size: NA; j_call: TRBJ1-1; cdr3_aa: CASSLSVNTEAFF; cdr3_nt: TGCGCCAGCAGCTTGTCAGTTAACACTGAAGCTTTCTTT
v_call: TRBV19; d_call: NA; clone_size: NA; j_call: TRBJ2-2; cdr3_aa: CASNTMSGTGELFF; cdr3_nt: TGTGCCAGTAACACGATGAGCGGGACCGGGGAGCTGTTTTTT
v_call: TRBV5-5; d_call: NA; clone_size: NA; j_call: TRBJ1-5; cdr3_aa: CASSSQGGGNQPQHF; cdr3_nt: TGTGCCAGCAGCTCACAGGGTGGAGGCAATCAGCCCCAGCATTTT
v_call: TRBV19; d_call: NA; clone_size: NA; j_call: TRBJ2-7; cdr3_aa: CASSTQEGSYEQYF; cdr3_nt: TGTGCCAGTAGTACCCAGGAAGGCTCCTACGAGCAGTACTTC
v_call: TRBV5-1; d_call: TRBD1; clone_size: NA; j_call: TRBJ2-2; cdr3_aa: CASSWTGATDTGELFF; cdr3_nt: TGCGCCAGCAGCTGGACAGGGGCGACGGACACCGGGGAGCTGTTTTTT
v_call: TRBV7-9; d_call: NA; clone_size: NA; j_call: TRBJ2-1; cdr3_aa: CASGGKDSNEQFF; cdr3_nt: TGTGCCAGCGGAGGGAAGGACAGCAATGAGCAGTTCTTC
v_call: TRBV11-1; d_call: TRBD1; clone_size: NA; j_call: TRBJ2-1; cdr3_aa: CASSPDRVVYNEQFF; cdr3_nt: TGTGCCAGCAGCCCCGACAGGGTGGTTTACAATGAGCAGTTCTTC
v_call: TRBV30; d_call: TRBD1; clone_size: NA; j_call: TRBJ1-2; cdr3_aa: CAWTGDREGYTF; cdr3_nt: TGTGCCTGGACGGGCGACAGGGAAGGCTACACCTTC
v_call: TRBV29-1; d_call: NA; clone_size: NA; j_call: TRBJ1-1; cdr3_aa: CSVEDYGGTEAFF; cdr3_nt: TGCAGCGTTGAAGATTACGGTGGCACTGAAGCTTTCTTT
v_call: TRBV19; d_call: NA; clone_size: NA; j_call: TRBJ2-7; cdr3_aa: CASSIIHSSYEQYF; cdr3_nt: TGTGCCAGTAGTATCATTCACTCGTCCTACGAGCAGTACTTC
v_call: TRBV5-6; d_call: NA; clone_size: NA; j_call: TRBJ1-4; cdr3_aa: CASSPTATANEKLFF; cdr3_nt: TGTGCCAGCAGCCCTACAGCCACGGCTAATGAAAAACTGTTTTTT
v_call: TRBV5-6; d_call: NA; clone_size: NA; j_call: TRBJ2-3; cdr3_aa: CASSLGGFADTQYF; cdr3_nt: TGTGCCAGCAGCTTGGGGGGGTTTGCAGATACGCAGTATTTT
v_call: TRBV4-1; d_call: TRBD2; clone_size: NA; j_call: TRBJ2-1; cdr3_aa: CASTRLALVNEQFF; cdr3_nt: TGCGCCAGCACTCGACTAGCCCTGGTCAATGAGCAGTTCTTC
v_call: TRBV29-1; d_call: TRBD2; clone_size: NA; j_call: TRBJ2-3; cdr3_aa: CSVEVLAGDTQYF; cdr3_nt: TGCAGCGTTGAAGTGTTAGCGGGAGATACGCAGTATTTT
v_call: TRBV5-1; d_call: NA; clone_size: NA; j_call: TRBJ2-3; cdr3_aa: CASSLGGTDTQYF; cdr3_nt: TGCGCCAGCAGCTTGGGGGGCACAGATACGCAGTATTTT
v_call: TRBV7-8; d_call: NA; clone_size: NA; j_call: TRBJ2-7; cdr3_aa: CASSITFEQYF; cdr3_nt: TGTGCCAGCAGCATCACTTTCGAGCAGTACTTC
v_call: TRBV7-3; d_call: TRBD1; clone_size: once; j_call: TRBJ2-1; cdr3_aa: CASSLIAGTGWNEQFF; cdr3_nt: TGTGCCAGCAGCTTAATCGCCGGGACAGGGTGGAATGAGCAGTTCTTC
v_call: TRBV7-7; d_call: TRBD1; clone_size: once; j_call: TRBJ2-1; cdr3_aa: CASSPGTGGYNEQFF; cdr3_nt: TGTGCCAGCAGCCCCGGGACAGGGGGGTACAATGAGCAGTTCTTC
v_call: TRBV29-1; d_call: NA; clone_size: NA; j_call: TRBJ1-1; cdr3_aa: CSVERSGRNTEAFF; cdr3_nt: TGCAGCGTTGAACGATCAGGGAGGAATACTGAAGCTTTCTTT
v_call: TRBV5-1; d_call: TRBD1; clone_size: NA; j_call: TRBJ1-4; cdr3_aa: CASSLATGVNEKLFF; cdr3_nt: TGCGCCAGCAGCTTGGCAACAGGGGTTAATGAAAAACTGTTTTTT
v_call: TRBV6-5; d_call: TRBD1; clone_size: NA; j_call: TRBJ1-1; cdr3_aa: CASTSRQGAHTEAFF; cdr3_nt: TGTGCCAGCACCTCCAGACAGGGTGCTCACACTGAAGCTTTCTTT
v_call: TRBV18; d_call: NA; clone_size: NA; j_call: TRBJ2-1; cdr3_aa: CASSPPGSSGNEQFF; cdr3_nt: TGTGCCAGCTCACCACCGGGTTCGTCGGGTAATGAGCAGTTCTTC
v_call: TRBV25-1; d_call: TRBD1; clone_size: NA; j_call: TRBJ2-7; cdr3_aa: CASSRTGVYEQYF; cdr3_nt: TGTGCCAGCAGCAGGACAGGGGTCTACGAGCAGTACTTC
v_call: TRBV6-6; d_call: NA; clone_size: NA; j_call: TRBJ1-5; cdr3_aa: CASSLSNQPQHF; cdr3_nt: TGTGCCAGCAGTCTTAGCAATCAGCCCCAGCATTTT
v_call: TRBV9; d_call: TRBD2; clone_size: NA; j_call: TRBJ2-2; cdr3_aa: CASSPQGRATGELFF; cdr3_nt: TGTGCCAGCAGCCCCCAAGGGAGGGCCACCGGGGAGCTGTTTTTT
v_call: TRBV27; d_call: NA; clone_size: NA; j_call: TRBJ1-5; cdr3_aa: CASSRAPGRANQPQHF; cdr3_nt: TGTGCCAGCAGCAGGGCCCCGGGGAGGGCCAATCAGCCCCAGCATTTT
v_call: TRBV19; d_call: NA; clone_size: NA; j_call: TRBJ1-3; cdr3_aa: CASSSGTSGNTIYF; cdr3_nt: TGTGCCAGTTCGAGCGGCACCTCTGGAAACACCATATATTTT
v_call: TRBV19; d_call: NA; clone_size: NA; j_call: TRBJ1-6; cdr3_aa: CATRGGSSYNSPLHF; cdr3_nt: TGTGCCACTCGGGGGGGGAGCTCCTATAATTCACCCCTCCACTTT
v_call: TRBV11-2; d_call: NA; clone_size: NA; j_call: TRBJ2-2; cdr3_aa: CASRQNQNTGELFF; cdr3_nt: TGTGCCAGCAGGCAGAATCAGAACACCGGGGAGCTGTTTTTT
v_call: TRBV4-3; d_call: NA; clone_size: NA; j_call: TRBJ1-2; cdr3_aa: CASSQDRGPYGYTF; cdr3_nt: TGCGCCAGCAGCCAAGACCGGGGACCCTATGGCTACACCTTC
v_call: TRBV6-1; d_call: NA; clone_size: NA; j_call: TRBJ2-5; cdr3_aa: CASRDETQYF; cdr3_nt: TGTGCCAGCAGAGACGAGACCCAGTACTTC
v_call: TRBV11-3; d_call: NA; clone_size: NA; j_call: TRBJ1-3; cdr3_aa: CASSLEGYSGNTIYF; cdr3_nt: TGTGCCAGCAGCTTAGAGGGTTACTCTGGAAACACCATATATTTT
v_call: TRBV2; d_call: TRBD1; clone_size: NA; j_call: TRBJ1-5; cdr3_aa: CATRQGPSNQPQHF; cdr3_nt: TGTGCCACCCGACAGGGTCCTAGCAATCAGCCCCAGCATTTT
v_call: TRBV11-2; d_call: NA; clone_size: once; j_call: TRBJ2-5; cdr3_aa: CASSFGRQETQYF; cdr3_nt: TGTGCCAGCAGCTTCGGGCGCCAAGAGACCCAGTACTTC
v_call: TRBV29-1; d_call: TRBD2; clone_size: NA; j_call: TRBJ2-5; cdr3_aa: CSVSGGDQTQYF; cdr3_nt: TGCAGCGTGAGTGGGGGGGATCAGACCCAGTACTTC
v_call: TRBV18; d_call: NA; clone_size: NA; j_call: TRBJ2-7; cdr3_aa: CASSPPAKPYEQYF; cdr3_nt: TGTGCCAGCTCACCACCCGCGAAACCCTACGAGCAGTACTTC
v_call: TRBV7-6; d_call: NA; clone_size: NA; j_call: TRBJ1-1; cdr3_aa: CASSLGPGGNTEAFF; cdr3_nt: TGTGCCAGCAGCTTAGGTCCCGGGGGGAACACTGAAGCTTTCTTT
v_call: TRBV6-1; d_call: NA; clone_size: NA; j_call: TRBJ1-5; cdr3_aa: CASSADGAVGNQPQHF; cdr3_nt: TGTGCCAGCAGTGCCGACGGGGCCGTGGGCAATCAGCCCCAGCATTTT